This TCR beta chain was sequenced during a study of cytomegalovirus exposure and HLA in healthy donors. The primer mix had 60 Vbeta and 13 Jbeta primers. Only in-frame clones appear in the TCRdb table, and some are missing; sequencing was by immunoSEQ multiplex PCR. The table lists 77,000 or so clones, approximately 75% of them singletons, with around 7% in the top ten. Points from the study as a whole: Some TCR beta chains (roughly 160 of them) were listed as cytomegalovirus-associated. There were reportedly fewer N-insertions in an Asian-associated ancestry cluster than the approximately 640-donor mean, in a later analysis. Researchers reported in a later analysis that a missense DCLRE1C variant was tied to TCR beta V- and J-gene trimming. In a later analysis, HLA-associated TCR beta chains were more clonally expanded than equally common others.

Trimming cost V 1 base and J 8 bases, with 8 bases left between them. The length of the CDR3 is 13 residues. The germline gives CDR1 SGHAT, CDR2 FQNNGV. On this clone itself: The antigen is unknown.

The V call is TRBV11-2, the J call TRBJ2-2, with no clear D. This clonotype was obtained from a middle-aged woman in good health and CMV-seronegative. Specimen: PBMCs. The CDR3 region has the DNA TGTGCCAGCAGCTTAGGCGGTAGGGGGGAGCTGTTTTTT. Its protein is CASSLGGRGELFF.